The 25 T cell receptor beta chains listed next were all sequenced from one sample in a study of blood T cell repertoires in COVID-19. TCRdb's copy holds only in-frame clones and misses some; the assay was immunoSEQ multiplex PCR. The table lists over 150,000 clones, 78% of them singletons. The sequencing input was PBMCs or T cells enriched from blood (not recorded which). The receptors here all came from a woman aged 50 to 60 who had recovered from COVID-19.

Only a few counts were recorded for this clone. For the CDR3, the DNA is TGTGCCAGCAGCCTACAGGGAACTAATGAAAAACTGTTTTTT. This codes for CASSLQGTNEKLFF. The chain recombines TRBV7-9 with TRBJ1-4, with a weak D call TRBD1 (6 bases). The V and J ends lost 5 bases and 1 base respectively, with 8 bases between them. Germline V CDR1 and CDR2: SEHNR, FQNEAQ (reference sequence). The CDR3 covers 14 residues. The full variable domain, with the rest looked up from reference TRBV7-9 and TRBJ1-4, is DTGVSQNPRHKITKRGQNVTFRCDPISEHNRLYWYRQTLGQGPEFLTYFQNEAQLEKSRLLSDRFSAERPKGSFSTLEIQRTEQGDSAMYLCASSLQGTNEKLFFGSGTQLSVL.

The CDR3 reads CASSWGTGNMNTEAFF. CDR3 nucleotide sequence: TGTGCCAGCAGTTGGGGGACAGGGAACATGAACACTGAAGCTTTCTTT. This chain joins TRBV27 and TRBJ1-1, with 9 bases identical to TRBD1. The CDR3 loop spans 16 amino acids. Trimming took 4 bases from V and 0 from J; bases not matched to a gene: 6. Germline values: CDR1 MNHEY, CDR2 SMNVEV (reference sequence).

This clone has just one count. This chain links TRBV7-9 with TRBJ1-1; D unresolved. The CDR3 totals 12 residues. The germline V gene encodes CDR1 SEHNR and CDR2 FQNEAQ (reference sequence). Trimming removed 1 base at V and 3 bases at J, with 3 bases between. In DNA, the CDR3 is TGTGCCAGCAGCTTAGTATACACTGAAGCTTTCTTT. Amino acid sequence: CASSLVYTEAFF. The full variable domain, completed using reference TRBV7-9 and TRBJ1-1, is DTGVSQNPRHKITKRGQNVTFRCDPISEHNRLYWYRQTLGQGPEFLTYFQNEAQLEKSRLLSDRFSAERPKGSFSTLEIQRTEQGDSAMYLCASSLVYTEAFFGQGTRLTVV.

The CDR3 DNA reads as TGTGCCAGCAGTAATCGGGGATATTACGAGCAGTACTTC. Its translation: CASSNRGYYEQYF. V usage is TRBV2 and J usage is TRBJ2-7; TRBD2 might be the D (5 bases). V was shortened by 5 bases and J by 4 bases, with 12 bases between the two germline ends. CDR3 length equals 13 residues. The germline V gene encodes CDR1 SNHLY and CDR2 FYNNEI.

This sequence joins TRBV30 and TRBJ1-1, with 9 bases fitting TRBD1. The CDR3 length is 13 residues. The J segment lost 11 bases and the V segment lost 0 bases, leaving 7 bases of the junction unmatched. Germline V gene data show CDR1 as GTSNPN and CDR2 as SVGIG (reference sequence). The CDR3 loop reads CAWSVHGQGRAFF. The CDR3 bases are TGTGCCTGGAGTGTACACGGACAGGGGAGGGCTTTCTTT.

In its sample, this clone was seen a few times. The gene calls are TRBV14 and TRBJ2-6, with D unclear. With 6 bases removed from V and 0 bases from J, the gap between germline ends came to 3 bases. CDR1 is SGHDN and CDR2 is FVKESK in the germline V gene. The CDR3 has 13 residues. The CDR3 DNA sequence: TGTGCCAGCAGTCGCTCTGGGGCCAACGTCCTGACTTTC. It is translated as CASSRSGANVLTF.

The chain combines TRBV30 with TRBJ1-4, with D perhaps TRBD1 (6 bases). V was clipped by 1 base and J by 8 bases, with 8 bases between them. This CDR3 contains 12 residues. CDR1 and CDR2 from the germline V gene are GTSNPN and SVGIG (reference sequence). For the CDR3, the DNA is TGTGCCTGGAGTGGGGGGCGGGAAAAACTGTTTTTT. Translated: CAWSGGREKLFF.

The chain links TRBV4-2 to TRBJ1-4; D is unresolved. Germline CDR1 LGHNA, CDR2 YNFKEQ. The CDR3 length is 17 residues. Trimming removed 0 bases at V and 10 bases at J, with 21 bases between. The CDR3: CASSQDSGSGLVRKLFF. The CDR3 nucleotides read TGTGCCAGCAGCCAAGATAGCGGGAGCGGATTGGTGAGAAAACTGTTTTTT.

V gene TRBV28 combines with J gene TRBJ1-4; 7 bases line up with TRBD1. This CDR3 is 13 amino acids long. V shed 8 bases and J 3 bases; nucleotides not matched to a gene: 3. Germline values: CDR1 MDHEN, CDR2 SYDVKM. The CDR3 sequence: CASSGTANEKLFF. The CDR3 nucleotides are TGTGCCAGCTCCGGGACAGCTAATGAAAAACTGTTTTTT.

V gene TRBV6-5 combines with J gene TRBJ1-1; TRBD1 matches 8 bases. The CDR3 totals 15 residues. Germline V lookup: CDR1 MNHEY, CDR2 SVGAGI. Trimming removed 8 bases from V and 1 base from J; junction bases left unmatched: 9. CDR3 nucleotide sequence: TGTGCCAGCCCTTCTAGACAGGGGTGGAACACTGAAGCTTTCTTT. This gives the protein CASPSRQGWNTEAFF.

The V gene is TRBV5-4, the J gene TRBJ2-7, with 8 bases fitting TRBD1. The germline gives CDR1 SGHNT, CDR2 YYREEE (reference sequence). This CDR3 has 15 amino acids. V shed 4 bases and J 6 bases; nucleotides not matched to a gene: 12. Here the CDR3 reads CASSPMEDRASEQYF. In DNA form, the CDR3 reads TGTGCCAGCAGCCCGATGGAGGACAGGGCGAGCGAGCAGTACTTC. The full variable domain, with the rest looked up from reference TRBV5-4 and TRBJ2-7, is ETGVTQSPTHLIKTRGQQVTLRCSSQSGHNTVSWYQQALGQGPQFIFQYYREEENGRGNFPPRFSGLQFPNYSSELNVNALELDDSALYLCASSPMEDRASEQYFGPGTRLTVT.

V and J are TRBV18 and TRBJ2-7; no clear D gene. Germline V gene data show CDR1 as KGHSH and CDR2 as LQKENI. This CDR3 region has 14 residues. Trimming shortened V by 0 bases and J by 2 bases, and 8 bases separated the two germline ends. CDR3 region: CASSPPDNTYEQYF. The CDR3 DNA reads TGTGCCAGCTCACCACCTGACAACACCTACGAGCAGTACTTC.

The chain uses TRBV28 and TRBJ1-1, with D perhaps matching TRBD1 (5 bases). V lost 7 bases and J 12 bases, leaving 21 bases between the germline ends. Germline-derived CDR1 and CDR2 are MDHEN and SYDVKM. The CDR3 totals 13 residues. Here the CDR3 reads CASTRGPGGTTFF. The CDR3 nucleotides read TGTGCCAGCACCCGCGGGCCGGGGGGAACGACTTTCTTT.

This chain connects TRBV12-5 to TRBJ2-2; 7 bases are shared with TRBD2. The length of the CDR3 is 18 residues. With V trimmed by 3 bases and J by 4 bases, 14 bases remained unmatched. Germline loops: CDR1 LGHNT, CDR2 FRNRAP. The CDR3: CASGFLGLADLSTGELFF. The CDR3 nucleotides are TGTGCTAGTGGTTTCCTAGGGCTAGCGGACCTTAGCACCGGGGAGCTGTTTTTT.

The chain uses TRBV28 and TRBJ1-2; 7 nucleotides line up with TRBD1. V lost 5 bases to trimming and J lost 8 bases; unmatched junction nucleotides: 8. The CDR3 contains 13 residues. The germline gives CDR1 MDHEN, CDR2 SYDVKM. In nucleotides, the CDR3 is TGTGCCAGCAGTCTCCGGGACAGTAAAGGCTACACCTTC. The encoded protein is CASSLRDSKGYTF.

This chain links TRBV9 with TRBJ2-2; no clear D. V was pared by 0 bases and J by 4 bases, with 13 bases between. There are 16 residues in the CDR3. From germline, CDR1 is SGDLS and CDR2 YYNGEE. The CDR3 nucleotides are TGTGCCAGCAGCGTAGCTGGGTTAGCCCCCACCGGGGAGCTGTTTTTT. It yields the protein CASSVAGLAPTGELFF.

CDR3 sequence reads: CASSSHRGQFEQYF. CDR3 nucleotides: TGTGCCAGCAGTTCCCATAGGGGACAGTTCGAGCAGTACTTC. The J gene is TRBJ2-7, the V gene TRBV28; 7 bases are a match to TRBD1. This CDR3 is built from 14 residues. Germline CDR1 MDHEN, CDR2 SYDVKM. V was clipped by 4 bases and J by 6 bases; unmatched bases: 9.

The CDR3 sequence: CASSPPGQGAGGANVLTF. The CDR3, as DNA: TGTGCCAGCAGCCCTCCGGGACAGGGGGCAGGTGGGGCCAACGTCCTGACTTTC. The rearrangement links TRBV7-3 to TRBJ2-6, with 12 bases fitting TRBD1. The CDR3 contains 18 residues. From germline, CDR1 is SGHTA and CDR2 FQGTGA. V lost 5 bases, J lost 3 bases, and 8 bases stayed unmatched.

V and J are TRBV11-2 and TRBJ2-1; 7 nucleotides agree with TRBD2. The ends lost 6 bases at V and 0 bases at J; junction bases unmatched: 8. This CDR3 contains 16 residues. Looked up from germline, CDR1 is SGHAT and CDR2 is FQNNGV. CDR3 sequence reads: CASRRGSGGSYNEQFF. The CDR3 coding sequence is TGTGCCAGCAGACGTGGGTCGGGAGGCTCCTACAATGAGCAGTTCTTC.

J is TRBJ2-3 and V is TRBV3-1 (or the pseudogene TRBV3-2), with 13 bases lining up with TRBD2. The ends lost 7 bases at V and 1 base at J; junction bases unmatched: 2. The germline gives CDR1 LGHDT, CDR2 YNNKEL (reference sequence). The CDR3 sequence is 15 residues long. In nucleotides, the CDR3 is TGTGCCAGCACCGGACTAGCGGGAGGCACAGATACGCAGTATTTT. Translation: CASTGLAGGTDTQYF.

In its sample, this clone was seen many times. This chain joins TRBV5-1 and TRBJ2-7, with 7 bases identical to TRBD2. This CDR3 has 16 amino acids. Germline-derived CDR1 and CDR2 are SGHRS and YFSETQ. V trimming: 2 bases; J trimming: 7 bases; junction bases outside the gene matches: 15. This chain's CDR3 is CASSFGYQAGSKEQYF. DNA for the CDR3: TGCGCCAGCAGCTTTGGCTATCAAGCGGGATCGAAAGAGCAGTACTTC.

CDR3 DNA sequence: TGTGCCAGCAGCCAAGTGGACGGGGGAACTGAAGCTTTCTTT. It yields the protein CASSQVDGGTEAFF. This chain uses TRBV14 with TRBJ1-1, with D possibly TRBD1 on 5 matching bases. The CDR3 contains 14 residues. Germline V CDR1 and CDR2: SGHDN, FVKESK. V was trimmed by 1 base and J by 5 bases, leaving 11 bases between them.

The chain carries TRBV10-3 and TRBJ1-6; tentative D call: TRBD1 (6 bases). In germline, CDR1 is ENHRY, CDR2 SYGVKD. The CDR3 is 12 residues long. V was trimmed by 10 bases and J by 6 bases, leaving 10 bases between them. The CDR3 DNA reads TGTGCCACGAGGGGGGGTAATTCACCCCTCCACTTT. Translating gives CATRGGNSPLHF.

The J gene is TRBJ1-4, the V gene TRBV5-6, with 7 bases aligning to TRBD1. The V gene's germline CDR1 is SGHDT and CDR2 YYEEEE. The CDR3 is 15 residues long. J lost 5 bases, V lost 3 bases, and 7 bases had no gene match. The CDR3 sequence is CASSYRDSRNEKLFF. The CDR3 DNA follows: TGTGCCAGCAGCTATAGGGACAGTAGGAATGAAAAACTGTTTTTT.

The V call is TRBV7-3, the J call TRBJ1-1, with D unresolved. Trimming pared 2 bases from V and 0 bases from J, leaving 13 bases between. This CDR3 has 16 residues. Germline V gives CDR1 SGHTA, CDR2 FQGTGA. CDR3 sequence reads: CASSLLPAEMNTEAFF. In DNA, the CDR3 is TGTGCCAGCAGCTTACTTCCCGCAGAAATGAACACTGAAGCTTTCTTT.